The clone carrying this T cell receptor beta chain was seen a few times. The target antigen is unknown. This sample is part of a study of identical twins. Overall study findings and caveats: Researchers reported excess low generation probability among twin-shared out-of-frame alpha sequences.

MiXCR was run by TCRdb on the 5' RACE reads, yielding one entry per CDR3 protein. Here the sample spans about 890,000 distinct CDR3 sequences, approximately 13% being singletons. Germline-derived CDR1 and CDR2 are SGHTA and FQGNSA. V was pared by 3 bases and J by 4 bases, with 10 bases between. The CDR3 covers 14 residues. This sample also appeared in a second study, on yellow fever vaccine responses in identical twins.

This chain connects TRBV7-2 to TRBJ2-1, with D perhaps being TRBD1 or TRBD2 (5 bases each). The sequence derives from a young woman in good health. Sequencing input: PBMCs. For the CDR3, the DNA is TGTGCCAGCAGCTTGGGGGTAGAATACAATGAGCAGTTCTTC. Its translation: CASSLGVEYNEQFF.